The following is a TCR beta chain sequence with its context. Its cognate antigen is unknown. Other DNA sequences in the same sample also yield this CDR3. Trimming took off 2 bases at V and 6 bases at J, with 5 bases between the two ends. Germline loops: CDR1 SGDLS, CDR2 YYNGEE. The CDR3 sequence is 12 residues long. Produced via immunoSEQ multiplex PCR; TCRdb's table is partial and in-frame only. This table holds some 2,500,000 clones, approximately 93% found once. This entry belongs to a study of shared clonotypes between healthy human individuals. The donor cohort consisted entirely of Caucasian adults residing in Nashville, Tennessee. General study results and limits: The study drew on few donors, limiting represented genetic and exposure-history diversity.

The chain has TRBV9 and TRBJ2-2, with unresolved D. Sequenced: naive CD4+ T cells from PBMCs. Subset meaning: CD45RA+ positively selected. This sequence was found in a man between 18 and 29 years old in good health. Some clones in this sample may be carry-over from other donors' samples. CDR3 sequence (DNA): TGTGCCAGCAGCGTGTTGTCCGGGGAGCTGTTTTTT. Translated: CASSVLSGELFF.